Listed below are T cell receptor beta chains from one sample, sequenced in a study of neurological immune-mediated disorders. TCRdb analysed the 5' RACE reads with MiXCR anew, one entry per CDR3 protein. The sample has tens of thousands of distinct CDR3 sequences, roughly 4.5% seen once. The sequencing sample was made of PBMCs. The receptors shown here come from a man aged 30-40 years with multiple sclerosis. Both conserved end residues are part of each CDR3. A D gene is named only where the DNA matches it firmly. Not every row has a clone size; where given, it reads once, few, many or a size class.

v_gene	abundance	j_gene	d_gene	CDR3aa	CDR3nt
TRBV10-2	many	TRBJ1-1	TRBD1	CASSGGGQSEAFF	TGCGCCAGCAGTGGGGGGGGACAGTCTGAAGCTTTCTTT
TRBV7-2	many	TRBJ1-2	NA	CASSWAARGYGYTF	TGTGCCAGCAGCTGGGCGGCCAGAGGCTATGGCTACACCTTC
TRBV3-1	many	TRBJ2-7	NA	CASSLPGEIYEQYF	TGTGCCAGCAGCCTCCCGGGGGAGATTTACGAGCAGTACTTC
TRBV6-5	many	TRBJ1-2	TRBD1	CASRQTGGEYGYTF	TGTGCCAGCAGGCAGACAGGGGGCGAATATGGCTACACCTTC
TRBV7-9	many	TRBJ1-1	TRBD1	CASSFQGGNTEAFF	TGTGCCAGCAGCTTCCAGGGGGGCAACACTGAAGCTTTCTTT
TRBV20-1	many	TRBJ1-2	NA	CSFSDRTHGYTF	TGCAGTTTCTCGGACCGAACCCATGGCTACACCTTC
TRBV24-1	many	TRBJ1-5	NA	CAPTKVGGTGNQPQHF	TGTGCCCCCACGAAAGTCGGGGGGACGGGCAATCAGCCCCAGCATTTT
TRBV7-2	NA	TRBJ1-5	NA	CASSLISSNQPQHF	TGTGCCAGCAGCTTGATAAGTAGCAATCAGCCCCAGCATTTT
TRBV9	many	TRBJ2-1	TRBD1	CASSLTPTGGSYNEQFF	TGTGCCAGCAGCCTCACACCAACAGGGGGCTCCTACAATGAGCAGTTCTTC
TRBV6-2/TRBV6-3	few	TRBJ2-3	NA	CASSYGGAPDTQYF	TGTGCCAGCAGTTACGGGGGGGCCCCAGATACGCAGTATTTT
TRBV29-1	NA	TRBJ2-1	NA	CSTDGQGYNEQFF	TGCAGCACAGACGGGCAAGGCTACAATGAGCAGTTCTTC
TRBV5-1	NA	TRBJ2-2	NA	CASSLNGDGIAGELFF	TGCGCCAGCAGCTTGAATGGGGACGGTATCGCCGGGGAGCTGTTTTTT
TRBV9	NA	TRBJ2-1	NA	CASSVESGSYNEQFF	TGTGCCAGCAGCGTAGAATCTGGCTCCTACAATGAGCAGTTCTTC
TRBV29-1	many	TRBJ1-1	NA	CSVGAGWGMNTEAFF	TGCAGCGTCGGGGCAGGGTGGGGGATGAACACTGAAGCTTTCTTT
TRBV5-1	few	TRBJ2-3	NA	CASSLDSTDTQYF	TGCGCCAGCAGCTTGGACAGCACAGATACGCAGTATTTT
TRBV5-1	many	TRBJ2-2	NA	CATQDRDTGELFF	TGCGCCACCCAAGATAGGGACACCGGGGAGCTGTTTTTT
TRBV5-1	many	TRBJ2-7	NA	CASSLGPGTGFYEQYF	TGCGCCAGCAGCTTAGGTCCCGGGACTGGATTCTACGAGCAGTACTTC
TRBV10-3	NA	TRBJ2-5	NA	CAISPGLKETQYF	TGTGCCATCAGCCCGGGACTTAAAGAGACCCAGTACTTC
TRBV6-5	many	TRBJ1-2	NA	CASSYGFGGGAAWGYTF	TGTGCCAGCAGTTACGGGTTTGGGGGGGGAGCTGCGTGGGGCTACACCTTC
TRBV5-1	many	TRBJ2-1	NA	CASSLEGSHNEQFF	TGCGCCAGCAGCTTGGAAGGCAGCCACAATGAGCAGTTCTTC
TRBV5-1	few	TRBJ2-1	NA	CASSLEAGHNEQFF	TGCGCCAGCAGCTTGGAGGCAGGGCACAATGAGCAGTTCTTC
TRBV28	many	TRBJ1-6	NA	CASSLGRRSSPLHF	TGTGCCAGCAGTTTAGGACGGAGGAGTTCACCCCTCCACTTT
TRBV5-1	many	TRBJ2-2	NA	CASSLVRRRNTGELFF	TGCGCCAGCAGCTTGGTCCGCAGGAGAAACACCGGGGAGCTGTTTTTT
TRBV25-1	many	TRBJ1-4	NA	CASSDRGAGNEKLFF	TGTGCCAGCAGTGATCGGGGGGCGGGTAATGAAAAACTGTTTTTT
TRBV7-2	few	TRBJ1-1	NA	CASSLAMEGRGEAFF	TGTGCCAGCAGCTTAGCGATGGAGGGAAGGGGTGAAGCTTTCTTT
TRBV7-9	many	TRBJ1-5	NA	CASSPVGNRNQPQHF	TGTGCCAGCAGCCCTGTCGGGAACCGGAATCAGCCCCAGCATTTT
TRBV7-9	many	TRBJ1-1	NA	CASSPVRDTEAFF	TGTGCCAGCAGCCCTGTCCGGGACACTGAAGCTTTCTTT
TRBV20-1	few	TRBJ2-3	TRBD1	CSASDRASTDTQYF	TGCAGTGCTAGCGACAGGGCGAGCACAGATACGCAGTATTTT
TRBV24-1	NA	TRBJ2-1	NA	CATRRNNEQFF	TGTGCCACCAGGAGGAACAATGAGCAGTTCTTC
TRBV5-1	many	TRBJ2-1	TRBD2	CASSLALAVTEQFF	TGCGCCAGCAGCTTGGCTCTAGCGGTTACAGAGCAGTTCTTC
TRBV4-1	many	TRBJ1-2	TRBD1	CASSQGLTGNYGYTF	TGCGCCAGCAGCCAAGGGTTGACAGGGAACTATGGCTACACCTTC
TRBV4-2	many	TRBJ1-3	NA	CASSQERAALSGNTIYF	TGTGCCAGCAGCCAAGAAAGGGCCGCTCTCTCTGGAAACACCATATATTTT
TRBV7-3	NA	TRBJ1-1	NA	CASREDGKAEAFF	TGTGCCAGCAGAGAGGATGGGAAAGCTGAAGCTTTCTTT
TRBV11-2	many	TRBJ2-7	TRBD1	CASSIVRDRVGEQYF	TGTGCCAGCAGCATTGTCCGGGACAGGGTCGGCGAGCAGTACTTC
TRBV7-9	NA	TRBJ1-1	TRBD1	CASRERQGVFTEAFF	TGTGCCAGCAGAGAAAGACAGGGCGTTTTCACTGAAGCTTTCTTT
TRBV5-5	many	TRBJ2-3	TRBD1	CASSPLTGAPTDTQYF	TGTGCCAGCAGCCCACTGACAGGGGCCCCCACAGATACGCAGTATTTT
TRBV5-1	many	TRBJ1-5	NA	CASSLEPNQPQHF	TGCGCCAGCAGCTTGGAACCGAATCAGCCCCAGCATTTT
TRBV5-1	many	TRBJ2-7	TRBD1	CASSYRQGAYEQYF	TGCGCCAGCAGCTATCGACAGGGAGCCTACGAGCAGTACTTC
TRBV4-1	many	TRBJ2-2	NA	CASSQDRDLRTDPGELFF	TGCGCCAGCAGCCAAGATAGGGATTTGCGAACAGACCCCGGGGAGCTGTTTTTT
TRBV20-1	many	TRBJ1-1	NA	CSARDRRVWTEAFF	TGCAGTGCTAGAGATCGGAGGGTCTGGACTGAAGCTTTCTTT
TRBV15	NA	TRBJ2-2	NA	CATSRARSTGELFF	TGTGCCACCAGCAGGGCCAGAAGCACCGGGGAGCTGTTTTTT
TRBV20-1	few	TRBJ2-7	TRBD1	CSAQKQGSYEQYF	TGCAGTGCCCAAAAACAGGGGTCCTACGAGCAGTACTTC
TRBV7-6	many	TRBJ2-7	NA	CASSLAGGRTSYEQYF	TGTGCCAGCAGCTTAGCGGGAGGCAGGACCTCCTACGAGCAGTACTTC